These 29 T cell receptor beta chains were all obtained from the same sample, sequenced in a study of cytomegalovirus exposure and HLA in healthy donors. The protocol was immunoSEQ multiplex PCR, while the TCRdb copy is restricted to in-frame clones and leaves out a portion. The repertoire holds about 43,000 clones, with roughly nine tenths as singletons. The specimen was PBMCs. Receptors were obtained from a man aged 18 to 35 in good health and CMV-seronegative.

The J gene is TRBJ2-2, the V gene TRBV9; D gene uncertain. The CDR3 runs 15 residues. The germline CDR1 and CDR2 sequences are SGDLS and YYNGEE. The V gene lost 0 bases and the J gene lost 6 bases, with 12 bases spanning the gap. The CDR3 here is CASSVATGWAGELFF. CDR3 nucleotide sequence: TGTGCCAGCAGCGTAGCTACGGGTTGGGCCGGGGAGCTGTTTTTT.

The genes are TRBV9 and TRBJ2-1; the D gene is possibly TRBD2 (6 bases). Germline loops: CDR1 SGDLS, CDR2 YYNGEE. This CDR3 has 14 residues. Deletions cut 0 bases from V and 3 bases from J, with 7 bases between. The CDR3 here is CASSVGGDYNEQFF. CDR3 bases: TGTGCCAGCAGCGTAGGGGGGGACTACAATGAGCAGTTCTTC. Complete variable domain (other parts from reference TRBV9 and TRBJ2-1): DSGVTQTPKHLITATGQRVTLRCSPRSGDLSVYWYQQSLDQGLQFLIQYYNGEERAKGNILERFSAQQFPDLHSELNLSSLELGDSALYFCASSVGGDYNEQFFGPGTRLTVL.

The table lists this clone with a count of one. An end of the junction differs from the germline gene, which may be a read error. This chain links TRBV6-4 with TRBJ2-7; 9 positions match TRBD1. The CDR3 sequence is 15 residues long. Germline loops: CDR1 MRHNA, CDR2 SNTAGT. CDR3 DNA sequence: TGTGCCAGCAGTCACTCCCGGGACAGGGCCTACGAGCAGTACTTC. Its protein product is CASSHSRDRAYEQYF.

V and J are TRBV5-1 and TRBJ1-6; perhaps TRBD1 as D (5 bases). Germline CDR1 is SGHRS and CDR2 is YFSETQ. The CDR3 loop spans 14 amino acids. V gave up 0 bases and J gave up 6 bases, with 7 bases separating them. The CDR3 protein is CASSLGQGNSPLHF. The CDR3 DNA follows: TGCGCCAGCAGCTTGGGCCAGGGTAATTCACCCCTCCACTTT.

The chain uses TRBV2 and TRBJ1-1, with D possibly being TRBD1 (6 bases). V gave up 7 bases and J gave up 1 base, with 16 bases separating them. CDR1 SNHLY and CDR2 FYNNEI come from the germline V gene. This CDR3 is 15 amino acids long. The CDR3 DNA reads as TGTGCCAGCAAACCGAACTACAGGGAGAACACTGAAGCTTTCTTT. Residues: CASKPNYRENTEAFF.

The V call is TRBV29-1, the J call TRBJ2-3, with D possibly being TRBD1 (5 bases). The germline V and J ends were trimmed by 8 bases and 0 bases, with 18 bases remaining between them. CDR3 length equals 15 residues. In germline, CDR1 is SQVTM, CDR2 ANQGSEA. The DNA for the CDR3 is TGCAGCTCCCTAGGGGCATCCACTAGCACAGATACGCAGTATTTT. Amino acid sequence: CSSLGASTSTDTQYF.

The rearrangement joins TRBV5-1 to TRBJ2-2; perhaps TRBD2 as D (6 bases). This CDR3 spans 16 amino acids. V gave up 6 bases and J gave up 6 bases, with 21 bases separating them. Germline V gene sequence: CDR1 SGHRS, CDR2 YFSETQ. The CDR3 region is CASNRDSKGSAGELFF. The CDR3 DNA follows: TGCGCCAGCAATAGGGACTCCAAGGGGTCGGCCGGGGAGCTGTTTTTT.

This rearrangement joins TRBV5-1 to TRBJ2-2; TRBD2 might be the D (5 bases). Germline assignment: CDR1 SGHRS and CDR2 YFSETQ. The CDR3 contains 16 residues. Trimming shortened V by 3 bases and J by 5 bases, and 17 bases separated the two germline ends. The DNA for the CDR3 is TGCGCCAGCAGCTCCACGTGGGGAGACGGAACCGGGGAGCTGTTTTTT. Translating it yields CASSSTWGDGTGELFF.

The rearrangement links TRBV7-9 to TRBJ1-4; D uncertain. The CDR3 has 13 residues. The V gene's germline CDR1 is SEHNR and CDR2 FQNEAQ (reference sequence). Trimming took 5 bases from V and 8 from J, leaving 12 bases between them. The CDR3: CASSPPPVEKLFF. The CDR3 DNA is TGTGCCAGCAGCCCACCGCCGGTCGAAAAACTGTTTTTT.

The rearrangement joins TRBV4-2 to TRBJ2-5, with 10 nucleotides matching TRBD2. This CDR3 spans 17 amino acids. The germline gives CDR1 LGHNA, CDR2 YNFKEQ. Germline trimming cut 0 bases from V and 5 bases from J; bases unmatched to any gene: 9. CDR3 protein: CASSQDEAKAGGETQYF. In nucleotides, the CDR3 is TGTGCCAGCAGCCAAGATGAAGCGAAAGCGGGGGGGGAGACCCAGTACTTC.

This clone came up once. The gene calls are TRBV7-9 and TRBJ2-7; TRBD1 agrees at 10 bases. With V trimmed by 7 bases and J by 5 bases, 8 bases remained unmatched. In germline, CDR1 is SEHNR, CDR2 FQNEAQ (reference sequence). The CDR3 covers 14 residues. The CDR3 DNA sequence: TGTGCCAGCAACCCCGGGACAGGGGTCGACGAGCAGTACTTC. This encodes CASNPGTGVDEQYF.

This clone was seen only once. The chain links TRBV6-6 to TRBJ1-4; weak D call: TRBD1 (6 bases). CDR1 is MNHNY, CDR2 SVGAGI, per germline (reference sequence). The length of the CDR3 is 15 residues. Trimming cost V 4 bases and J 8 bases, with 17 bases left between them. Written as DNA, the CDR3 is TGTGCCAGCAGTTCCCTTTATAAGGGGGAGGAAAAACTGTTTTTT. This gives the protein CASSSLYKGEEKLFF.

The J gene is TRBJ1-1, the V gene TRBV7-2; 7 bases match TRBD1. Germline trimming cut 4 bases from V and 5 bases from J; bases unmatched to any gene: 10. The germline V gene encodes CDR1 SGHTA and CDR2 FQGNSA. This CDR3 has 15 amino acids. The CDR3 DNA sequence: TGTGCCAGCAGCTGGGACAGCGGACGGGGTACTGAAGCTTTCTTT. It is translated as CASSWDSGRGTEAFF.

The gene calls are TRBV4-2 and TRBJ1-1; no reliable D call. CDR3 length: 16 residues. The V end was cut by 0 bases, the J end by 6 bases, with 17 bases between. From germline, CDR1 is LGHNA and CDR2 YNFKEQ. CDR3 DNA sequence: TGTGCCAGCAGCCAAGATTTTAGACAACGGGGATCTGAAGCTTTCTTT. Protein: CASSQDFRQRGSEAFF.

In its sample, this clone was seen once. The gene calls are TRBV11-2 and TRBJ2-1; weak D call: TRBD1 (6 bases). CDR3 length equals 16 residues. In germline, CDR1 is SGHAT, CDR2 FQNNGV. V was trimmed by 4 bases and J by 4 bases, leaving 17 bases between them. CDR3 coding DNA: TGTGCCAGCAGCTCATATCGGGACATTAATTACAATGAGCAGTTCTTC. Translated, it gives CASSSYRDINYNEQFF.

This clone showed up just once. The chain is built from TRBV7-8 and TRBJ1-5; TRBD1 matches at 11 bases. The germline CDR1 and CDR2 sequences are SGHVS and FQNEAQ. J was trimmed by 7 bases and V by 5 bases; bases with no gene match: 4. The CDR3 contains 14 residues. CDR3 loop: CASSGTGGRQPQHF. CDR3 in DNA: TGTGCCAGCAGCGGGACAGGGGGACGGCAGCCCCAGCATTTT. The entire variable domain, with the rest obtained from reference TRBV7-8 and TRBJ1-5, is as follows: GAGVSQSPRYKVAKRGQDVALRCDPISGHVSLFWYQQALGQGPEFLTYFQNEAQLDKSGLPSDRFFAERPEGSVSTLKIQRTQQEDSAVYLCASSGTGGRQPQHFGDGTRLSIL.

The V call is TRBV19, the J call TRBJ2-1; possible D gene TRBD2, 5 bases. Trimming cost V 3 bases and J 6 bases, with 15 bases left between them. CDR1 is LNHDA, CDR2 SQIVND, per germline (reference sequence). CDR3 size: 15 residues. DNA for the CDR3: TGTGCCAGTAGTATTCGGACCCCCCGGGGCAATGAGCAGTTCTTC. This codes for CASSIRTPRGNEQFF.

The chain couples TRBV28 to TRBJ2-6, with D unclear. From germline, CDR1 is MDHEN and CDR2 SYDVKM. Trimming removed 6 bases at V and 4 bases at J, with 10 bases between. The length of the CDR3 is 14 residues. CDR3 in DNA: TGTGCCAGCAGAAGTGGAGCAGGGGCCAACGTCCTGACTTTC. This codes for CASRSGAGANVLTF.

The rearrangement links TRBV18 to TRBJ2-3, with 7 bases matching TRBD1. V dropped 11 bases and J dropped 1; count of bases not matched to a gene: 3. Germline CDR1 and CDR2: KGHSH and LQKENI. The CDR3 runs 12 residues. In nucleotides, the CDR3 is TGTGCCGGTACAGGGGGCACAGATACGCAGTATTTT. This codes for CAGTGGTDTQYF.

The chain couples TRBV6-1 to TRBJ1-2; 7 bases match TRBD1. The CDR3 is made up of 14 amino acids. Germline V gene lookup returns CDR1 MNHNS and CDR2 SASEGT. V lost 7 bases and J lost 4; bases outside the gene matches: 9. CDR3 DNA: TGTGCCAGCATTATCTCTGACAGGGTCTATGGCTACACCTTC. Its translation is CASIISDRVYGYTF.

CDR3 amino acids: CASSQDSSGNTIYF. For the CDR3, the DNA is TGTGCCAGCAGCCAGGACAGCTCTGGAAACACCATATATTTT. V and J are TRBV2 and TRBJ1-3; D possibly corresponds to TRBD1 (6 bases). V lost 6 bases and J 0 bases, leaving 9 bases between the germline ends. Germline CDR1 is SNHLY and CDR2 is FYNNEI. The CDR3 length is 14 residues.

The gene calls are TRBV28 and TRBJ1-5, with 8 bases matching TRBD1. The V and J ends lost 5 bases and 0 bases, in that order; junction bases with no gene match: 6. Germline V lookup: CDR1 MDHEN, CDR2 SYDVKM. There are 16 residues in the CDR3. CDR3 DNA: TGTGCCAGCAGTCAAGGACAGGGCTATAGCAATCAGCCCCAGCATTTT. Its protein product is CASSQGQGYSNQPQHF.

This rearrangement joins TRBV29-1 to TRBJ1-1, with D tentatively TRBD1 (6 bases). In germline, CDR1 is SQVTM, CDR2 ANQGSEA. V lost 7 bases, J lost 4 bases, and 10 bases lay in between. CDR3 length equals 11 residues. The CDR3, as DNA: TGCAGCGACTTCAGGGGCACTGAAGCTTTCTTT. Residues: CSDFRGTEAFF.

The V and J genes are TRBV7-3 and TRBJ2-5; 8 nucleotides line up with TRBD1. CDR1 SGHTA and CDR2 FQGTGA come from the germline V gene. Losses at the gene ends were 4 bases for V and 4 bases for J; bases not matched to a gene: 8. This CDR3 contains 15 residues. As DNA, the CDR3 is TGTGCCAGCAGCTCATTTGGACAGGGCAGAGAGACCCAGTACTTC. Its protein is CASSSFGQGRETQYF.

As DNA, the CDR3 is TGTGCCAGCAGCTTGGACACTAGCGGGAGACCCTACGAGCAGTACTTC. Translating gives CASSLDTSGRPYEQYF. V usage is TRBV11-2 and J usage is TRBJ2-7, with 11 bases aligning to TRBD2. Germline trimming cut 3 bases from V and 2 bases from J; bases unmatched to any gene: 6. The CDR3 length is 16 residues. CDR1 is SGHAT, CDR2 FQNNGV, per germline.

The chain joins TRBV7-9 to TRBJ1-2; no firm D call. This CDR3 has 16 residues. In germline, CDR1 is SEHNR, CDR2 FQNEAQ (reference sequence). V gave up 2 bases and J gave up 4 bases, with 17 bases separating them. The CDR3 nucleotides are TGTGCCAGCAGCTTATTCCCAACCGGACTGTTCTATGGCTACACCTTC. This sequence encodes CASSLFPTGLFYGYTF.

The chain recombines TRBV19 with TRBJ2-1; D is unresolved. The CDR3 extends over 15 amino acids. Germline lookup yields CDR1 LNHDA and CDR2 SQIVND (reference sequence). Trimming removed 1 base from V and 0 bases from J, with 7 bases in between. Here the CDR3 DNA reads TGTGCCAGTAGTATAGCACCGAGCTCCTACAATGAGCAGTTCTTC. It yields the protein CASSIAPSSYNEQFF.

This clone was counted between two and nine times. The chain joins TRBV9 to TRBJ1-2; TRBD1 aligns across 8 bases. The CDR3 is 15 residues long. Germline loops: CDR1 SGDLS, CDR2 YYNGEE. Trimming took 3 bases from V and 7 from J; bases not matched to a gene: 11. This CDR3 is CASSGGAGGDAGYTF. The DNA for the CDR3 is TGTGCCAGCAGCGGGGGGGCAGGGGGCGATGCTGGCTACACCTTC.

The chain is built from TRBV6-5 and TRBJ2-3; TRBD2 agrees at 8 bases. This CDR3 contains 16 residues. CDR1 and CDR2 (germline): MNHEY, SVGAGI. Trimming cost V 2 bases and J 4 bases; bases outside gene matches: 8. This CDR3 is CASSYESGSLADTQYF. As DNA, the CDR3 is TGTGCCAGCAGTTACGAAAGCGGGAGTCTGGCAGATACGCAGTATTTT.